The rows below give T cell receptor beta chains drawn from one sample of a study of vaccination effects on CD4 cells after COVID-19. Using immunoSEQ multiplex PCR, the repertoire was profiled, and TCRdb retains in-frame clones only, with some absent. Of under 50,000 clones listed, approximately 82% are singletons. Their specific antigens are unknown. The specimen was CD4+ T cells from PBMCs cultured with HCoV-NL63 spike peptides, collected after COVID-19 vaccination. The source is a human donor who received a COVID-19 vaccine. Some clones in this sample may be carry-over from other donors' samples. CDR3s include the opening cysteine and the closing phenylalanine or tryptophan. The D gene is left open where the match is weak. The listing skips clone size in some rows; elsewhere it reads once, few, many or a size class.

len: 16; d_gene: -; j_gene: TRBJ2-3; v_gene: TRBV5-1; abundance: -; CDR3nt: TGCGCCAGCAGCTTGGGCCCGCTTTCGGGCACAGATACGCAGTATTTT; CDR3aa: CASSLGPLSGTDTQYF
len: 17; d_gene: TRBD1; j_gene: TRBJ1-1; v_gene: TRBV28; abundance: -; CDR3nt: TGTGCCAGCAGTTTCCCCGGGACAGGGGGGATGAACACTGAAGCTTTCTTT; CDR3aa: CASSFPGTGGMNTEAFF
len: 17; d_gene: TRBD1; j_gene: TRBJ1-6; v_gene: TRBV6-6; abundance: -; CDR3nt: TGTGCCAGCAGTCGGACCGGGACAGGGGTTGCGAATTCACCCCTCCACTTT; CDR3aa: CASSRTGTGVANSPLHF
len: 16; d_gene: TRBD2; j_gene: TRBJ2-3; v_gene: TRBV6-2/TRBV6-3; abundance: -; CDR3nt: TGTGCCAGCAGTTACTCCCTAGCGGGGGGAACAGATACGCAGTATTTT; CDR3aa: CASSYSLAGGTDTQYF
len: 15; d_gene: -; j_gene: TRBJ1-6; v_gene: TRBV7-2; abundance: -; CDR3nt: TGTGCCAGCAGCTTAGTGAACAGGATCAATTCACCCCTCCACTTT; CDR3aa: CASSLVNRINSPLHF
len: 15; d_gene: -; j_gene: TRBJ1-4; v_gene: TRBV5-1; abundance: -; CDR3nt: TGCGCCAGCAGCTCAAGCAGGGTGGGTCATGAAAAACTGTTTTTT; CDR3aa: CASSSSRVGHEKLFF
len: 15; d_gene: -; j_gene: TRBJ2-5; v_gene: TRBV5-8; abundance: once; CDR3nt: TGTGCCAGCAGCTTGGGGGGGGTGATCCAAGAGACCCAGTACTTC; CDR3aa: CASSLGGVIQETQYF
len: 15; d_gene: -; j_gene: TRBJ2-3; v_gene: TRBV6-5; abundance: -; CDR3nt: TGTGCCAGCCATAGTTTACAGGGTAGCACAGATACGCAGTATTTT; CDR3aa: CASHSLQGSTDTQYF
len: 14; d_gene: TRBD1; j_gene: TRBJ2-4; v_gene: TRBV6-2/TRBV6-3; abundance: -; CDR3nt: TGTGCCAGCAGTTACTCGGGACAGGGCAACATTCAGTACTTC; CDR3aa: CASSYSGQGNIQYF
len: 13; d_gene: -; j_gene: TRBJ2-5; v_gene: TRBV29-1; abundance: -; CDR3nt: TGCAGCGTGGCCCCTCGGACCCAAGAGACCCAGTACTTC; CDR3aa: CSVAPRTQETQYF
len: 18; d_gene: -; j_gene: TRBJ2-6; v_gene: TRBV28; abundance: -; CDR3nt: TGTGCCAGCAGTCTGGAGGACAAGTTGGCGTCTGGGGCCAACGTCCTGACTTTC; CDR3aa: CASSLEDKLASGANVLTF
len: 16; d_gene: TRBD1; j_gene: TRBJ1-2; v_gene: TRBV9; abundance: few; CDR3nt: TGTGCCAGCAGCCCCGAAACCGGGACAGCCAACTATGGCTACACCTTC; CDR3aa: CASSPETGTANYGYTF
len: 15; d_gene: -; j_gene: TRBJ2-2; v_gene: TRBV3-1/TRBV3-2; abundance: -; CDR3nt: TGTGCCAGCAGCCCCCCGGGGGTCGGCACCGGGGAGCTGTTTTTT; CDR3aa: CASSPPGVGTGELFF
len: 17; d_gene: TRBD2; j_gene: TRBJ2-5; v_gene: TRBV4-2; abundance: -; CDR3nt: TGTGCCAGCAGCCAAGATGGGACTAGCGGGGGCGTAGAGACCCAGTACTTC; CDR3aa: CASSQDGTSGGVETQYF
len: 15; d_gene: TRBD2; j_gene: TRBJ2-1; v_gene: TRBV2; abundance: -; CDR3nt: TGTGCCAGCGGCCTCCGGGGGGGCTCCTACAATGAGCAGTTCTTC; CDR3aa: CASGLRGGSYNEQFF
len: 16; d_gene: TRBD1; j_gene: TRBJ1-6; v_gene: TRBV6-5; abundance: -; CDR3nt: TGTGCCAGCAGTTACTCCCGACAGGGATTTACCTCACCCCTCCACTTT; CDR3aa: CASSYSRQGFTSPLHF
len: 17; d_gene: -; j_gene: TRBJ1-5; v_gene: TRBV18; abundance: -; CDR3nt: TGTGCCAGCTCACCGCGCCCGGGACGGAATAGTAATCAGCCCCAGCATTTT; CDR3aa: CASSPRPGRNSNQPQHF
len: 13; d_gene: -; j_gene: TRBJ1-1; v_gene: TRBV29-1; abundance: -; CDR3nt: TGCAGCGTAGAAGGACAGCCGAACACTGAAGCTTTCTTT; CDR3aa: CSVEGQPNTEAFF
len: 14; d_gene: -; j_gene: TRBJ1-2; v_gene: TRBV27; abundance: -; CDR3nt: TGTGCCAGCAGTTCAGCGGGACGAAACTATGGCTACACCTTC; CDR3aa: CASSSAGRNYGYTF
len: 14; d_gene: TRBD1; j_gene: TRBJ1-2; v_gene: TRBV25-1; abundance: -; CDR3nt: TGTGCCAGCAGTGAACGGGACAGCAGCTATGGCTACACCTTC; CDR3aa: CASSERDSSYGYTF
len: 14; d_gene: -; j_gene: TRBJ2-4; v_gene: TRBV11-1; abundance: -; CDR3nt: TGTGCCAGCAGCTTAGGGAGCGGGCGGACCCGTCTGTACTTC; CDR3aa: CASSLGSGRTRLYF
len: 10; d_gene: -; j_gene: TRBJ1-1; v_gene: TRBV12-5; abundance: -; CDR3nt: TGTGCTAGTGACTCTTCTGAAGCTTTCTTT; CDR3aa: CASDSSEAFF
len: 14; d_gene: -; j_gene: TRBJ1-2; v_gene: TRBV7-2; abundance: -; CDR3nt: TGTGCCAGCAGCTTAGTGCAGAAGAACTATGGCTACACCTTC; CDR3aa: CASSLVQKNYGYTF
len: 14; d_gene: -; j_gene: TRBJ1-5; v_gene: TRBV4-1; abundance: -; CDR3nt: TGCGCCAGCAGCCGAGGCAGTAGCAATCAGCCCCAGCATTTT; CDR3aa: CASSRGSSNQPQHF
len: 15; d_gene: TRBD1; j_gene: TRBJ1-5; v_gene: TRBV24-1; abundance: -; CDR3nt: TGTGCCACCAGTGCTGGGGGACAGGGCAATCAGCCCCAGCATTTT; CDR3aa: CATSAGGQGNQPQHF
len: 16; d_gene: -; j_gene: TRBJ1-1; v_gene: TRBV19; abundance: -; CDR3nt: TGTGCCAGTAGTATAGGCGCGGGACTTAGGAGCACTGAAGCTTTCTTT; CDR3aa: CASSIGAGLRSTEAFF
len: 14; d_gene: -; j_gene: TRBJ1-2; v_gene: TRBV6-6; abundance: -; CDR3nt: TGTGCCAGCAGTTGGTACAGGGAGGGGTATGGCTACACCTTC; CDR3aa: CASSWYREGYGYTF
len: 13; d_gene: TRBD1; j_gene: TRBJ2-3; v_gene: TRBV6-6; abundance: once; CDR3nt: TGTGCCAGCAGCCCTCCAGGGGGTGACACGCAGTATTTT; CDR3aa: CASSPPGGDTQYF
len: 14; d_gene: -; j_gene: TRBJ1-3; v_gene: TRBV6-6; abundance: -; CDR3nt: TGTGCCAGCAGTTACTCTGGTTCCGGAAACACCATATATTTT; CDR3aa: CASSYSGSGNTIYF
len: 12; d_gene: -; j_gene: TRBJ2-5; v_gene: TRBV3-1/TRBV3-2; abundance: -; CDR3nt: TGTGCCAGCAGCCAACTACAGGGTGACCAGTACTTC; CDR3aa: CASSQLQGDQYF
len: 14; d_gene: -; j_gene: TRBJ1-6; v_gene: TRBV6-5; abundance: -; CDR3nt: TGTGCCAGCAGTTTGACAGAGGCTAATTCACCCCTCCACTTT; CDR3aa: CASSLTEANSPLHF
len: 11; d_gene: -; j_gene: TRBJ2-1; v_gene: TRBV20-1; abundance: -; CDR3nt: TGCAGTGCTCCTTTCGCGACCGAGCAGTTCTTC; CDR3aa: CSAPFATEQFF
len: 13; d_gene: -; j_gene: TRBJ2-3; v_gene: TRBV29-1; abundance: -; CDR3nt: TGCAGCGTTGCGGCAGGGAGCACAGATACGCAGTATTTT; CDR3aa: CSVAAGSTDTQYF
len: 12; d_gene: -; j_gene: TRBJ1-5; v_gene: TRBV2; abundance: -; CDR3nt: TGTGCCAGCAGTCTAAGGAATCAGCCCCAGCATTTT; CDR3aa: CASSLRNQPQHF
len: 14; d_gene: -; j_gene: TRBJ1-3; v_gene: TRBV29-1; abundance: -; CDR3nt: TGCAGCGTTGATTTCAGTCTCTCTGGAAACACCATATATTTT; CDR3aa: CSVDFSLSGNTIYF
len: 18; d_gene: -; j_gene: TRBJ1-6; v_gene: TRBV21-1; abundance: -; CDR3nt: TGTGCCAGCAGCAAAGTTGGCGGAACGGGGGTTTCTCATTCACCCCTCCACTTT; CDR3aa: CASSKVGGTGVSHSPLHF
len: 18; d_gene: -; j_gene: TRBJ2-2; v_gene: TRBV2; abundance: -; CDR3nt: TGTGCCAGCAAAGGGGGTCTAATGGTAGCCCAGAACACCGGGGAGCTGTTTTTT; CDR3aa: CASKGGLMVAQNTGELFF
len: 13; d_gene: TRBD1; j_gene: TRBJ2-1; v_gene: TRBV12-5; abundance: -; CDR3nt: TGTGCTAGTGGTGGGACAGGGATCTATGAGCAGTTCTTC; CDR3aa: CASGGTGIYEQFF
len: 14; d_gene: -; j_gene: TRBJ1-1; v_gene: TRBV28; abundance: -; CDR3nt: TGTGCCAGCAGTCCCCGGCAGGGTGGAACTGAAGCTTTCTTT; CDR3aa: CASSPRQGGTEAFF
len: 15; d_gene: -; j_gene: TRBJ2-1; v_gene: TRBV4-1; abundance: few; CDR3nt: TGCGCCAGCAGCCACTTGCGACCCGGGGGAAATGAGCAGTTCTTC; CDR3aa: CASSHLRPGGNEQFF
len: 16; d_gene: TRBD1; j_gene: TRBJ1-2; v_gene: TRBV6-1; abundance: -; CDR3nt: TGTGCCAGCAGTGAAGGGGGGACAGGGGGACCCTATGGCTACACCTTC; CDR3aa: CASSEGGTGGPYGYTF
len: 15; d_gene: -; j_gene: TRBJ2-5; v_gene: TRBV21-1; abundance: -; CDR3nt: TGTGCCAGCAGCGCTCCACTAGCGGGAAAAGAGACCCAGTACTTC; CDR3aa: CASSAPLAGKETQYF
len: 14; d_gene: TRBD1; j_gene: TRBJ2-3; v_gene: TRBV6-6; abundance: once; CDR3nt: TGTGCCAGCAGAAGGACAGGGAGGACAGATACGCAGTATTTT; CDR3aa: CASRRTGRTDTQYF
len: 17; d_gene: -; j_gene: TRBJ2-3; v_gene: TRBV4-1; abundance: -; CDR3nt: TGCGCCAGCAGCCAAGTGCTGGTGCGGGTACAAGGGGATACGCAGTATTTT; CDR3aa: CASSQVLVRVQGDTQYF
len: 16; d_gene: -; j_gene: TRBJ2-2; v_gene: TRBV30; abundance: -; CDR3nt: TGTGCCTGGAGTGTAAGTCGGACGTCGAACACCGGGGAGCTGTTTTTT; CDR3aa: CAWSVSRTSNTGELFF
len: 16; d_gene: TRBD1; j_gene: TRBJ2-2; v_gene: TRBV2; abundance: -; CDR3nt: TGTGCCAGCAGCCCGGGGGGGACAGGGGAGTCGGGGGAGCTGTTTTTT; CDR3aa: CASSPGGTGESGELFF
len: 13; d_gene: -; j_gene: TRBJ1-5; v_gene: TRBV18; abundance: few; CDR3nt: TGTGCCAGCTCACCTGGGGGGAATCAGCCCCAGCATTTT; CDR3aa: CASSPGGNQPQHF
len: 16; d_gene: -; j_gene: TRBJ1-6; v_gene: TRBV4-1; abundance: few; CDR3nt: TGCGCCAGCAGCCAGGACCGGGACCGGGTTAATTCACCCCTCCACTTT; CDR3aa: CASSQDRDRVNSPLHF
len: 13; d_gene: TRBD1; j_gene: TRBJ1-1; v_gene: TRBV2; abundance: once; CDR3nt: TGTGCCAGCAGTGAATTCCGGGACAGGGATGCTTTCTTT; CDR3aa: CASSEFRDRDAFF
len: 14; d_gene: -; j_gene: TRBJ1-1; v_gene: TRBV3-1/TRBV3-2; abundance: few; CDR3nt: TGTGCCAGCAGCCAAGATCTCGGGGGAGGTGAAGCTTTCTTT; CDR3aa: CASSQDLGGGEAFF
len: 16; d_gene: -; j_gene: TRBJ2-1; v_gene: TRBV29-1; abundance: once; CDR3nt: TGCAGCGTTGAAGTCGGGTCTGGTGCTTCCTACAATGAGCAGTTCTTC; CDR3aa: CSVEVGSGASYNEQFF
len: 13; d_gene: TRBD1; j_gene: TRBJ1-5; v_gene: TRBV19; abundance: few; CDR3nt: TGTGCCAGTAAGGACAGGGACGATCAGCCCCAGCATTTT; CDR3aa: CASKDRDDQPQHF
len: 18; d_gene: TRBD2; j_gene: TRBJ2-1; v_gene: TRBV4-1; abundance: few; CDR3nt: TGCGCCAGCAGCCAAGAAGGGCTAGCGGGGGGTATCTACAATGAGCAGTTCTTC; CDR3aa: CASSQEGLAGGIYNEQFF
len: 18; d_gene: TRBD1; j_gene: TRBJ2-3; v_gene: TRBV7-3; abundance: -; CDR3nt: TGTGCCAGCAGCTTAACAGATACGAGAACAGGGGGCTCAAGTACGCAGTATTTT; CDR3aa: CASSLTDTRTGGSSTQYF
len: 15; d_gene: TRBD1; j_gene: TRBJ1-1; v_gene: TRBV19; abundance: -; CDR3nt: TGTGCCAGTAGGAACCCGGGACAGGGCGACACTGAAGCTTTCTTT; CDR3aa: CASRNPGQGDTEAFF
len: 15; d_gene: -; j_gene: TRBJ1-1; v_gene: TRBV6-5; abundance: -; CDR3nt: TGTGCCAGCAGTTACTCGAGAGATATGAACACTGAAGCTTTCTTT; CDR3aa: CASSYSRDMNTEAFF
len: 15; d_gene: TRBD1; j_gene: TRBJ2-1; v_gene: TRBV5-8; abundance: -; CDR3nt: TGTGCCAGCAGCCGAGACAGGGACGAGTACAATGAGCAGTTCTTC; CDR3aa: CASSRDRDEYNEQFF
len: 18; d_gene: -; j_gene: TRBJ1-6; v_gene: TRBV30; abundance: -; CDR3nt: TGTGCCTGGAAGGATAGCGCTTTAGTGAGCTCCTATAATTCACCCCTCCACTTT; CDR3aa: CAWKDSALVSSYNSPLHF
len: 15; d_gene: TRBD1; j_gene: TRBJ2-3; v_gene: TRBV5-1; abundance: -; CDR3nt: TGCGCCAGCAGCATCTACAGGGGAAGCACAGATACGCAGTATTTT; CDR3aa: CASSIYRGSTDTQYF
len: 13; d_gene: -; j_gene: TRBJ2-5; v_gene: TRBV5-1; abundance: -; CDR3nt: TGCGCCAGCAGTCGTGTGGGTGGGGAGACCCAGTACTTC; CDR3aa: CASSRVGGETQYF